This T cell receptor (beta chain) was captured by sequencing in a study of regulatory T cells in long-lasting Graves disease. Through Arm-PCR of CDR3 regions and iRepertoire HTBI primers, TCR beta libraries were built. TCRdb itself ran the multiplex PCR reads through MiXCR, one entry per CDR3 protein. The sample comprises a few hundred thousand distinct CDR3 sequences, roughly 12% of which are singletons, and under 20% rests with the top ten. The CDR3 covers 15 residues. V lost 9 bases and J lost 2, with 17 bases in between. Germline CDR1 is MNHNS and CDR2 is SASEGT. As to time point: newly diagnosed GD, antithyroid drugs for less than 3 months. Making the TCR library involved RNA that had been extracted from PBMCs. This same sample was also part of a study on T cells in Graves' hyperthyroidism and ophthalmopathy. That study reports: The study enrolled patients aged 18 to 65 with newly diagnosed hyperthyroidism of under 2 months' duration.

The origin of this receptor is a woman aged 18-29 years with Graves disease. This chain connects TRBV6-1 to TRBJ2-1; D uncertain. Sample: peripheral blood mononuclear cells (PBMCs), taken at new diagnosis, from a patient treated with antithyroid drugs. The CDR3 loop reads CARNPTERTYNEQFF. The DNA for the CDR3 is TGTGCCAGGAACCCCACGGAGAGAACCTACAATGAGCAGTTCTTC.